Given below is one T cell receptor beta chain in context. The data originate from a study of OX40 agonist ivuxolimab in advanced cancers. The overall study: It was ivuxolimab, an agonistic anti-OX40 (CD134) antibody, that patients were treated with. Those enrolled were around 87% male, with a mean age of around 57 years and ages from roughly 20 to 90.

Repertoires were generated with immunoSEQ multiplex PCR, while TCRdb's copy carries only in-frame clones and drops some. Of about 50,000 clones listed, roughly nine tenths are singletons. The CDR3 runs to 16 residues. V lost 0 bases and J 1 base, leaving 11 bases between the germline ends. From germline, CDR1 is SGDLS and CDR2 YYNGEE. The cohort excluded patients with autoimmune disease history or systemic immunosuppression. Peripheral blood came from all dose cohorts at three timepoints. Sequences were derived from CD4+ or CD8+ T cells sorted from blood, sampled in a trial of the OX40 agonist ivuxolimab. The chain recombines TRBV9 with TRBJ1-3; D might be TRBD1 (6 bases). This clonotype was sampled from an adult with an advanced solid tumor such as melanoma, head and neck, liver or kidney cancer. CDR3 coding DNA: TGTGCCAGCAGCGTAGATAACAGGGCATCTGGAAACACCATATATTTT. This codes for CASSVDNRASGNTIYF.